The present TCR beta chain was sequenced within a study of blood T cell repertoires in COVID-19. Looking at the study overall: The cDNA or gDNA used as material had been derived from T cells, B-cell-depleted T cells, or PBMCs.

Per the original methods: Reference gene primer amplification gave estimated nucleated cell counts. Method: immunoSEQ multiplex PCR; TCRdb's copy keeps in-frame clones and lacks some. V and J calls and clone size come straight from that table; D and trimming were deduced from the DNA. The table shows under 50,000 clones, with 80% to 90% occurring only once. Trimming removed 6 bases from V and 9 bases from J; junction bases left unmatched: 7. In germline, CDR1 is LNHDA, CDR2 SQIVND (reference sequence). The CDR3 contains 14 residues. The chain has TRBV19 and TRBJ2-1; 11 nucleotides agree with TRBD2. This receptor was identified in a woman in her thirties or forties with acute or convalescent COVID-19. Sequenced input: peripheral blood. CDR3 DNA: TGTGCCAGTAGACCTACTAGCGGGGGACTTGAGCAGTTCTTC. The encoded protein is CASRPTSGGLEQFF.